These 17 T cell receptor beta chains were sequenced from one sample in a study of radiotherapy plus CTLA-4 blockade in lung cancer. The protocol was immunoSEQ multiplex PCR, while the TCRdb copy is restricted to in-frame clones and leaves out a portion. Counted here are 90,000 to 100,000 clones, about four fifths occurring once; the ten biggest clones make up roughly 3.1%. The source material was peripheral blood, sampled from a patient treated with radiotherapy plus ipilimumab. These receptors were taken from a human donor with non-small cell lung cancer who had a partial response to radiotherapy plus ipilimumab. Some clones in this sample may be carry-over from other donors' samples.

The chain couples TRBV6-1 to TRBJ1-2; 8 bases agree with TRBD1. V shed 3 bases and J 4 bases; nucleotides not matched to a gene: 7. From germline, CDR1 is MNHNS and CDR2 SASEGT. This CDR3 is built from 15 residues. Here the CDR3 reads CASSESPDRGYGYTF. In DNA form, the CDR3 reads TGTGCCAGCAGTGAGTCCCCCGACAGGGGCTATGGCTACACCTTC.

The CDR3 DNA reads TGTGCCAGCAGATCGCAGGGGGGAAACTACGAGCAGTACTTC. Its protein is CASRSQGGNYEQYF. The chain carries TRBV2 and TRBJ2-7, with TRBD1 as a possible D gene (7 bases). In germline, CDR1 is SNHLY, CDR2 FYNNEI. This CDR3 region has 14 residues. Trimming left V 6 bases short and J 3 bases short, with 15 bases between. Using reference TRBV2 and TRBJ2-7 for the parts outside the CDR3, the full variable domain is EPEVTQTPSHQVTQMGQEVILRCVPISNHLYFYWYRQILGQKVEFLVSFYNNEISEKSEIFDDQFSVERPDGSNFTLKIRSTKLEDSAMYFCASRSQGGNYEQYFGPGTRLTVT.

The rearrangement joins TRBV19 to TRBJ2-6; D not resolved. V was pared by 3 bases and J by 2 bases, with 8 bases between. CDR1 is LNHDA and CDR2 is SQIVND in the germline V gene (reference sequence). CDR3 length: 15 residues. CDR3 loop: CASSITPAGANVLTF. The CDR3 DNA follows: TGTGCCAGTAGTATCACGCCAGCTGGGGCCAACGTCCTGACTTTC.

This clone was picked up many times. The CDR3 coding sequence is TGTGCCAGCAGTTTAGGGACAGGGTTCAGCAATCAGCCCCAGCATTTT. It encodes CASSLGTGFSNQPQHF. The chain uses TRBV28 and TRBJ1-5; 9 nucleotides match TRBD1. V dropped 2 bases and J dropped 1; count of bases not matched to a gene: 3. CDR1 is MDHEN and CDR2 is SYDVKM in the germline V gene. The CDR3 has 16 amino acids.

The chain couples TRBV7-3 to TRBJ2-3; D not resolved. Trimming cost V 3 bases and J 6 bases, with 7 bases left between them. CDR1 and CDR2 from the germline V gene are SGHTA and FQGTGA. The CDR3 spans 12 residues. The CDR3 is CASSFPSDTQYF. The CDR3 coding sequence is TGTGCCAGCAGCTTTCCCTCGGATACGCAGTATTTT.

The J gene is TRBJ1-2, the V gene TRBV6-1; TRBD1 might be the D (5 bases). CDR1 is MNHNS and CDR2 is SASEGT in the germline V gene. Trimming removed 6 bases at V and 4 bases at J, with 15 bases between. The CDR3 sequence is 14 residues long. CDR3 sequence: CASSKTGHIYGYTF. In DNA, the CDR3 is TGTGCCAGCAGCAAAACAGGACATATCTATGGCTACACCTTC.

CDR3 in amino acids: CAWALGGGKNIQYF. CDR3 sequence (DNA): TGTGCCTGGGCCTTGGGAGGCGGCAAAAACATTCAGTACTTC. This chain links TRBV7-9 with TRBJ2-4; D is perhaps TRBD2 (6 bases). CDR1 SEHNR and CDR2 FQNEAQ come from the germline V gene (reference sequence). Trimming took off 11 bases at V and 3 bases at J, with 17 bases between the two ends. The CDR3 length is 14 residues. The full variable domain, with the rest looked up from reference TRBV7-9 and TRBJ2-4, is DTGVSQNPRHKITKRGQNVTFRCDPISEHNRLYWYRQTLGQGPEFLTYFQNEAQLEKSRLLSDRFSAERPKGSFSTLEIQRTEQGDSAMYLCAWALGGGKNIQYFGAGTRLSVL.

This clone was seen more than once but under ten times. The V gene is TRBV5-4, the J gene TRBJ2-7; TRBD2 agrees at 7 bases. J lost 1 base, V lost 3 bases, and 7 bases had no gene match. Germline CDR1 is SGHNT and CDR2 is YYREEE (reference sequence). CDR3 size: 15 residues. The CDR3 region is CASSWGGAASYEQYF. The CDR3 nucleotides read TGTGCCAGCAGCTGGGGAGGGGCAGCTTCCTACGAGCAGTACTTC.

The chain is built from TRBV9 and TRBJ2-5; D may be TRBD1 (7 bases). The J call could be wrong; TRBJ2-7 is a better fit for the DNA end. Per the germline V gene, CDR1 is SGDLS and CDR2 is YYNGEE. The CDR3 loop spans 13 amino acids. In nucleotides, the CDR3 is TGTGCCAGCAGCGTATTCCAGGGGGGCGAGCAGTACTTC. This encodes CASSVFQGGEQYF.

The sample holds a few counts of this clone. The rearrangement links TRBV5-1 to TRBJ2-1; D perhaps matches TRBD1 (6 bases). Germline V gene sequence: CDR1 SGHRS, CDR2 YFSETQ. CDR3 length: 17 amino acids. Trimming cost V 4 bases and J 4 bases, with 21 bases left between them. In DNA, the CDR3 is TGCGCCAGCAGCCCGCGCCCGGGACAAACGTCGTACAATGAGCAGTTCTTC. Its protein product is CASSPRPGQTSYNEQFF. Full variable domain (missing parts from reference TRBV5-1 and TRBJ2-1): KAGVTQTPRYLIKTRGQQVTLSCSPISGHRSVSWYQQTPGQGLQFLFEYFSETQRNKGNFPGRFSGRQFSNSRSEMNVSTLELGDSALYLCASSPRPGQTSYNEQFFGPGTRLTVL.

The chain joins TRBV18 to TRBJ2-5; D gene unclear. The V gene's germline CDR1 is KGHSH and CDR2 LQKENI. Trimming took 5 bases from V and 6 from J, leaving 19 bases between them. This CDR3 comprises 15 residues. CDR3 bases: TGTGCCAGCTCATCCGTCACATCTGCTGCAAAGACCCAGTACTTC. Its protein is CASSSVTSAAKTQYF.

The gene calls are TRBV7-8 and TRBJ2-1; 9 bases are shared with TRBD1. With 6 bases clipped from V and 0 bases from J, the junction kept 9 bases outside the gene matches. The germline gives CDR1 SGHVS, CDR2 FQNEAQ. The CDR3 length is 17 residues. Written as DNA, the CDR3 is TGTGCCAGCAGAACTTCCGGGACAGGGAGCTCCTACAATGAGCAGTTCTTC. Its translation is CASRTSGTGSSYNEQFF.

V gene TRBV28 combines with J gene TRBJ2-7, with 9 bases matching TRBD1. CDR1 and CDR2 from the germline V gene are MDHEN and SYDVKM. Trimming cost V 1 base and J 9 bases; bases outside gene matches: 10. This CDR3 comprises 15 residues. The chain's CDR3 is CASSLLGTGSGGQYF. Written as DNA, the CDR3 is TGTGCCAGCAGTTTATTGGGGACAGGGTCGGGCGGGCAGTACTTC.

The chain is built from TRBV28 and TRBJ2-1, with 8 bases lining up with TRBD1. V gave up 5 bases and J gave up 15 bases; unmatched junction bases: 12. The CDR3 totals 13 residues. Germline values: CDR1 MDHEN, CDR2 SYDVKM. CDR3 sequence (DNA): TGTGCCAGCAGTGTAACATCCACAGGGGGAGGGTTCTTC. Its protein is CASSVTSTGGGFF.

The DNA of the CDR3 is TGTGCCACAGGACTAGCGGGAGAGGGGGCCACAGATACGCAGTATTTT. Amino acids: CATGLAGEGATDTQYF. The rearrangement uses TRBV19 and TRBJ2-3, with 13 positions matching TRBD2. V was pared by 10 bases and J by 2 bases, with 9 bases of the junction left unmatched. CDR1 and CDR2 from the germline V gene are LNHDA and SQIVND (reference sequence). The CDR3 extends over 16 amino acids.

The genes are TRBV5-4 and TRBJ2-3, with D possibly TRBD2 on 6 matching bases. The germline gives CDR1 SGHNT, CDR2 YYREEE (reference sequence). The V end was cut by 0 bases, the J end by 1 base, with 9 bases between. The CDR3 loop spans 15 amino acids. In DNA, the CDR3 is TGTGCCAGCAGCTTGGAGCGGGTTGGCACAGATACGCAGTATTTT. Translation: CASSLERVGTDTQYF.

CDR3 DNA sequence: TGTGCCAGCAGTGAGGGGGGACATACGCAGTATTTT. This gives the protein CASSEGGHTQYF. The gene calls are TRBV2 and TRBJ2-3, with D tentatively TRBD2 (6 bases). V lost 3 bases and J 7 bases, leaving 8 bases between the germline ends. Germline V gene lookup returns CDR1 SNHLY and CDR2 FYNNEI. The CDR3 has 12 amino acids.